The 7 T cell receptor beta chains given below trace back to one sample, sequenced in a study of T cell responses to AZD1222 COVID-19 vaccine. Data came from immunoSEQ multiplex PCR; TCRdb stores just in-frame clones and leaves some out. The sample carries approximately 130,000 clones, roughly 90% recorded once. This material consisted of peripheral blood, taken 28 days after the second AZD1222 dose. These receptor sequences come from an adult who received the AZD1222 COVID-19 vaccine.

The chain couples TRBV2 to TRBJ1-6; D not certain. Germline loops: CDR1 SNHLY, CDR2 FYNNEI. With 1 base removed from V and 15 bases from J, the gap between germline ends came to 13 bases. The CDR3 sequence is 13 residues long. The CDR3, as DNA: TGTGCCAGCAGTGAAGGGGGTCAATCAAACCTCCACTTT. As protein: CASSEGGQSNLHF.

CDR3 in amino acids: CASSLRRESTEAFF. In nucleotides, the CDR3 is TGTGCCAGCAGTTTACGCAGGGAGAGTACTGAAGCTTTCTTT. The chain carries TRBV27 and TRBJ1-1; D possibly corresponds to TRBD1 (5 bases). CDR1 and CDR2 from the germline V gene are MNHEY and SMNVEV (reference sequence). CDR3 size: 14 residues. Trimming removed 2 bases from V and 5 bases from J, with 12 bases in between.

This chain links TRBV28 with TRBJ2-2, with D perhaps TRBD1 (6 bases). CDR3 length: 16 amino acids. V was clipped by 6 bases and J by 4 bases, with 18 bases between them. The V gene's germline CDR1 is MDHEN and CDR2 SYDVKM. The CDR3 protein is CASRTHGQGSTGELFF. DNA for the CDR3: TGTGCCAGCAGGACTCATGGGCAGGGGAGCACCGGGGAGCTGTTTTTT. The entire variable domain, with the rest obtained from reference TRBV28 and TRBJ2-2, is as follows: DVKVTQSSRYLVKRTGEKVFLECVQDMDHENMFWYRQDPGLGLRLIYFSYDVKMKEKGDIPEGYSVSREKKERFSLILESASTNQTSMYLCASRTHGQGSTGELFFGEGSRLTVL.

This rearrangement joins TRBV24-1 to TRBJ2-2; possibly TRBD1 for D (5 bases). Looked up from germline, CDR1 is KGHDR and CDR2 is SFDVKD. The V gene lost 4 bases and the J gene lost 0 bases, with 14 bases spanning the gap. This CDR3 contains 17 residues. In DNA form, the CDR3 reads TGTGCCACCAGTGACCAAGGGGTTACAGCGAACACCGGGGAGCTGTTTTTT. Translated: CATSDQGVTANTGELFF.

This chain connects TRBV4-3 to TRBJ2-7, with D maybe TRBD2 (7 bases). Germline loops: CDR1 LGHNA, CDR2 YSLEER. Between the trimmed V and J ends, which lost 0 bases and 2 bases, there was a span of 14 bases. The CDR3 has 16 amino acids. CDR3 sequence (DNA): TGCGCCAGCAGCCAAGATGTGGGGGGGCCCGCCTACGAGCAGTACTTC. Translation: CASSQDVGGPAYEQYF.

The chain has TRBV5-4 and TRBJ2-2; no clear D. The CDR3 is 14 residues long. V was cut by 0 bases and J by 6 bases, with 9 bases left in between. Per the germline V gene, CDR1 is SGHNT and CDR2 is YYREEE (reference sequence). CDR3 bases: TGTGCCAGCAGCTTGGATTTAGGGCCCGGGGAGCTGTTTTTT. Protein product: CASSLDLGPGELFF.

V usage is TRBV2 and J usage is TRBJ1-1; no firm D call. Between the trimmed V and J ends, which lost 3 bases and 4 bases, there was a span of 9 bases. This CDR3 has 13 residues. Germline loops: CDR1 SNHLY, CDR2 FYNNEI. The CDR3 sequence: CASSDGWSTEAFF. As DNA, the CDR3 is TGTGCCAGCAGTGATGGGTGGAGCACTGAAGCTTTCTTT.